This T cell receptor beta chain was captured by sequencing in a study of radiation and T cells in renal cell carcinoma. Overall study results and limits: Baseline intratumoral clonotype presence is unknown without pretreatment biopsies. In blood, top tumor clones expanded by 2 weeks, shrinking by 4.

Time point meaning: blood 4 weeks post-SBRT, at nephrectomy. Noted treatment: 15 Gy SBRT to primary tumor, nephrectomy 4 weeks later. Data came from immunoSEQ multiplex PCR; TCRdb stores just in-frame clones and leaves some out. The sample records approximately 86,000 clones, around four fifths being singletons. Only one count was recorded for this clone. Its antigen is currently unknown. V lost 1 base and J 3 bases, leaving 7 bases between the germline ends. CDR1 GTSNPN and CDR2 SVGIG come from the germline V gene (reference sequence). The CDR3 consists of 12 residues. The sequencing here drew on blood, taken from a patient whose treatment included radiotherapy and nephrectomy. This clonotype originated in a man aged 50 to 59 with renal cell carcinoma. The chain combines TRBV30 with TRBJ2-7; D call uncertain. CDR3 in amino acids: CAWSGGGYEQYF. As DNA, the CDR3 is TGTGCCTGGAGTGGAGGTGGCTACGAGCAGTACTTC.